The clone carrying this TCR beta chain was found once. Its matching antigen is unknown. The input for sorted-subset replicate PCRs was approximately 200 ng DNA, around 27,000 T cell genomes. Measured with immunoSEQ multiplex PCR; TCRdb has only the in-frame clones, and not every one. The sample lists millions of clones, over 85% occurring once. Trimming cost V 10 bases and J 4 bases; bases outside gene matches: 6. The germline CDR1 and CDR2 sequences are MDHEN and SYDVKM. CDR3 size: 13 residues. The data stem from a study of shared clonotypes between healthy human individuals. Study-wide context: For every donor, three CD4 naive, three CD4 memory, two CD8 naive and one CD8 memory plates were used. Whole-study results and caveats: Relative to memory subsets, naive subsets generally showed larger estimated richness.

Subsets obtained from CD4+ cells comprised CD45RA+ naive and CD45RA-negative memory cells. Source material: naive CD4+ T cells sorted from blood. Subset denoted: CD45RA+ positively selected. The sequence derives from a young man in good health. This chain joins TRBV28 and TRBJ1-5; 8 bases align to TRBD1. CDR3 amino acids: CATHRGSNQPQHF. DNA for the CDR3: TGTGCCACACACAGGGGGAGTAATCAGCCCCAGCATTTT.